The T cell receptor (beta chain) under discussion was sequenced for a study of identical twins. TCRdb fed the 5' RACE reads into MiXCR, producing one record per CDR3 protein. The table includes fewer than 900,000 distinct CDR3 sequences, around a sixth detected once. Trimming cost V 6 bases and J 9 bases; bases outside gene matches: 7. The germline gives CDR1 SGHRS, CDR2 YFSETQ. The CDR3 extends over 13 amino acids. A further study also used this sample, focusing on T cells expressing NK-cell markers.

V is TRBV5-1 and J is TRBJ2-1; 9 bases fit TRBD1. Specimen: PBMCs. This TCR came from a woman aged 18 to 35 in good health. In DNA, the CDR3 is TGCGCCAGCAACCCGACAGGGGGAGGTGAGCAGTTCTTC. Translating gives CASNPTGGGEQFF.